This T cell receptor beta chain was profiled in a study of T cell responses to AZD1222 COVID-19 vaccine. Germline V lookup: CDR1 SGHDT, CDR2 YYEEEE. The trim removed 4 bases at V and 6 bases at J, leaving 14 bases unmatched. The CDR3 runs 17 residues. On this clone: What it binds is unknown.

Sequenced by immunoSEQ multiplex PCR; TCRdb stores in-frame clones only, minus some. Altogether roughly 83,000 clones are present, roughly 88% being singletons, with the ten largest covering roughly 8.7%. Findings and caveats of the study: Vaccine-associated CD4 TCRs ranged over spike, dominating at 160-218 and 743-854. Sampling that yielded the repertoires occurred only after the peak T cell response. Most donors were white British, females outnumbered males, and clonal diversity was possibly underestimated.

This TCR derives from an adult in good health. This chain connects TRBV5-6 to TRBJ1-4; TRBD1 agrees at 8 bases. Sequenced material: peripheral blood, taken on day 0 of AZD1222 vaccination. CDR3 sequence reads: CASSTVATGGEDEKLFF. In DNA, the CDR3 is TGTGCCAGCAGCACGGTAGCAACAGGGGGAGAGGATGAAAAACTGTTTTTT.